This is a list of T cell receptor beta chains from one sample in a study of blood T cell repertoires in COVID-19. Data came from immunoSEQ multiplex PCR; TCRdb stores just in-frame clones and leaves some out. The table records roughly 100,000 clones, approximately 90% of them present only once. The sequencing sample was made of peripheral blood. These receptors were taken from a man aged 45-60 years in a cohort sampled during active COVID-19. Each CDR3 is given with its conserved first and last residue. The order of the fields is CDR3 length, J gene, V gene, clone size, D gene, CDR3 DNA, CDR3 protein. A D gene is named only where the DNA matches it firmly. Only part of the rows carry a size: once, few, many, or a class if the clone is expanded.

len: 16
j_gene: TRBJ2-3
v_gene: TRBV3-1/TRBV3-2
abundance: NA
d_gene: NA
CDR3nt: TGTGCCAGCAGTTCTCGAAGGGCCGGGGACACAGATACGCAGTATTTT
CDR3aa: CASSSRRAGDTDTQYF

len: 15
j_gene: TRBJ1-1
v_gene: TRBV19
abundance: NA
d_gene: NA
CDR3nt: TGTGCCAGTAGTTTCCTTTTGGACAGCTACACTGAAGCTTTCTTT
CDR3aa: CASSFLLDSYTEAFF

len: 16
j_gene: TRBJ2-2
v_gene: TRBV3-1/TRBV3-2
abundance: NA
d_gene: TRBD2
CDR3nt: TGTGCCAGCAGCCGCCACGGACTAGCGGGCGCCGGGGAGCTGTTTTTT
CDR3aa: CASSRHGLAGAGELFF

len: 12
j_gene: TRBJ1-2
v_gene: TRBV29-1
abundance: NA
d_gene: NA
CDR3nt: TGCACGGCGAGGGACACCTCCTATGGCTACACCTTC
CDR3aa: CTARDTSYGYTF

len: 16
j_gene: TRBJ2-3
v_gene: TRBV5-1
abundance: NA
d_gene: TRBD2
CDR3nt: TGCGCCAGCAGCTTACAGCGGGGGGCCAACACAGATACGCAGTATTTT
CDR3aa: CASSLQRGANTDTQYF

len: 18
j_gene: TRBJ2-1
v_gene: TRBV2
abundance: NA
d_gene: TRBD2
CDR3nt: TGTGCCAGCACCCGACTAGCGGGGGCCCCTAGCTCCTACAATGAGCAGTTCTTC
CDR3aa: CASTRLAGAPSSYNEQFF

len: 17
j_gene: TRBJ1-3
v_gene: TRBV7-2
abundance: once
d_gene: NA
CDR3nt: TGTGCCAGCAGCTTAGGATTTCCGGGACTAGCTGGAAACACCATATATTTT
CDR3aa: CASSLGFPGLAGNTIYF

len: 15
j_gene: TRBJ1-3
v_gene: TRBV7-9
abundance: NA
d_gene: NA
CDR3nt: TGTGCCAGCAGCCCCGGGGGGGGATCTGGAAACACCATATATTTT
CDR3aa: CASSPGGGSGNTIYF

len: 13
j_gene: TRBJ2-2
v_gene: TRBV6-6
abundance: NA
d_gene: NA
CDR3nt: TGTGCCAGCAGTAAACCAGGGACCGGGGAGCTGTTTTTT
CDR3aa: CASSKPGTGELFF

len: 15
j_gene: TRBJ2-2
v_gene: TRBV7-3
abundance: NA
d_gene: NA
CDR3nt: TGTGCCAGCAGCCCCCGGGGAGGAGACACCGGGGAGCTGTTTTTT
CDR3aa: CASSPRGGDTGELFF

len: 12
j_gene: TRBJ2-5
v_gene: TRBV3-1/TRBV3-2
abundance: NA
d_gene: NA
CDR3nt: TGTGCCAGCAGCCAAGCGGGAACGACCCAGTACTTC
CDR3aa: CASSQAGTTQYF

len: 13
j_gene: TRBJ1-1
v_gene: TRBV29-1
abundance: NA
d_gene: NA
CDR3nt: TGCAGCGTTGAAGCCGGGAGGGGGACTGAAGCTTTCTTT
CDR3aa: CSVEAGRGTEAFF

len: 17
j_gene: TRBJ2-1
v_gene: TRBV4-3
abundance: NA
d_gene: NA
CDR3nt: TGCGCCAGCAGCCAAGAGCGGGGCAGGGGGTTATCAATTGAGCAGTTCTTC
CDR3aa: CASSQERGRGLSIEQFF

len: 16
j_gene: TRBJ2-1
v_gene: TRBV15
abundance: NA
d_gene: NA
CDR3nt: TGTGCCACCAGCAGAGATGGGGGACAAGGTATCGATGAGCAGTTCTTC
CDR3aa: CATSRDGGQGIDEQFF

len: 16
j_gene: TRBJ1-3
v_gene: TRBV11-3
abundance: NA
d_gene: NA
CDR3nt: TGTGCCAGCAGCCCAACGGCAGGGCTGTCTGGAAACACCATATATTTT
CDR3aa: CASSPTAGLSGNTIYF

len: 13
j_gene: TRBJ2-3
v_gene: TRBV7-9
abundance: NA
d_gene: TRBD1
CDR3nt: TGTGCCAGCAGCTTAGCGGGGTGGGACAGGGAGAGGTTT
CDR3aa: CASSLAGWDRERF

len: 13
j_gene: TRBJ2-1
v_gene: TRBV7-9
abundance: once
d_gene: NA
CDR3nt: TGTGCCAGCAGCTTGGCCGGGGAGAGTGAGCAGTTCTTC
CDR3aa: CASSLAGESEQFF

len: 14
j_gene: TRBJ2-2
v_gene: TRBV19
abundance: NA
d_gene: TRBD1
CDR3nt: TGTGCCAGTAGAGGGACAGGCGGCACCGGGGAGCTGTTTTTT
CDR3aa: CASRGTGGTGELFF

len: 15
j_gene: TRBJ1-3
v_gene: TRBV10-1
abundance: NA
d_gene: NA
CDR3nt: TGCGCCAGCAGCTCCGGGACACCCGATGGAAACACCATATATTTT
CDR3aa: CASSSGTPDGNTIYF

len: 16
j_gene: TRBJ2-1
v_gene: TRBV27
abundance: NA
d_gene: NA
CDR3nt: TGTGCCAGCACCCGGCTTCGGGGGTATAGAGGCAATGAGCAGTTCTTC
CDR3aa: CASTRLRGYRGNEQFF

len: 12
j_gene: TRBJ2-3
v_gene: TRBV28
abundance: NA
d_gene: NA
CDR3nt: TGTGCCAGCAGTTTCGGCGGGTACGCGCAGTATTTT
CDR3aa: CASSFGGYAQYF

len: 14
j_gene: TRBJ1-1
v_gene: TRBV28
abundance: once
d_gene: NA
CDR3nt: TGTGCCAGCAGCTTTAACCCACAGAACACTGAAGCTTTCTTT
CDR3aa: CASSFNPQNTEAFF

len: 13
j_gene: TRBJ1-2
v_gene: TRBV3-1/TRBV3-2
abundance: NA
d_gene: TRBD1
CDR3nt: TGTGCCAGCAGCCAGAGGACAGGGGTCGGCTACACCTTC
CDR3aa: CASSQRTGVGYTF

len: 11
j_gene: TRBJ2-5
v_gene: TRBV20-1
abundance: NA
d_gene: NA
CDR3nt: TGCAGTGTTGAGGTAGGAGAGACCCAGTACTTC
CDR3aa: CSVEVGETQYF

len: 15
j_gene: TRBJ1-5
v_gene: TRBV6-5
abundance: NA
d_gene: TRBD1
CDR3nt: TGTGCCAGCATGAGGGGGCTCGGGAGCAATCAGCCCCAGCATTTT
CDR3aa: CASMRGLGSNQPQHF

len: 15
j_gene: TRBJ2-2
v_gene: TRBV7-2
abundance: once
d_gene: NA
CDR3nt: TGTGCCAGCAGCTTAGTTACAGGGAGTGGCGGGGAGCTGTTTTTT
CDR3aa: CASSLVTGSGGELFF

len: 15
j_gene: TRBJ1-1
v_gene: TRBV9
abundance: NA
d_gene: NA
CDR3nt: TGTGCCAGCAGCGTAGACGGGGGGAAGAACACTGAAGCTTTCTTT
CDR3aa: CASSVDGGKNTEAFF

len: 16
j_gene: TRBJ2-5
v_gene: TRBV5-1
abundance: NA
d_gene: NA
CDR3nt: TGCGCCAGCAGCCTAAATGGACCGGGGAGGAAAGAGACCCAGTACTTC
CDR3aa: CASSLNGPGRKETQYF

len: 15
j_gene: TRBJ2-7
v_gene: TRBV7-2
abundance: NA
d_gene: TRBD1
CDR3nt: TGTGCCAGCAGCTTAGGGGACAGTCCCTCCTACGAGCAGTACTTC
CDR3aa: CASSLGDSPSYEQYF

len: 16
j_gene: TRBJ2-2
v_gene: TRBV6-6
abundance: NA
d_gene: NA
CDR3nt: TGTGCCAGCAGTCCCGGGTCCGGGGGACACACCGGGGAGCTGTTTTTT
CDR3aa: CASSPGSGGHTGELFF

len: 15
j_gene: TRBJ1-6
v_gene: TRBV18
abundance: NA
d_gene: TRBD1
CDR3nt: TGTGCCAGCTCACCTTTGGACAGGGGGTATTCACCCCTCCACTTT
CDR3aa: CASSPLDRGYSPLHF

len: 15
j_gene: TRBJ1-2
v_gene: TRBV6-1
abundance: NA
d_gene: NA
CDR3nt: TGTGCCAGCAGTGATCCCGCAGGGGACGGATATGGCTACACCTTC
CDR3aa: CASSDPAGDGYGYTF

len: 14
j_gene: TRBJ1-2
v_gene: TRBV7-2
abundance: NA
d_gene: NA
CDR3nt: TGTGCCAGCAGCTTATACGGGGGTTTATTGGGCTACACCTTC
CDR3aa: CASSLYGGLLGYTF

len: 15
j_gene: TRBJ2-4
v_gene: TRBV19
abundance: NA
d_gene: NA
CDR3nt: TGTGCCAGTAGTATAGCCCCTCAGGCCAAAAACATTCAGTACTTC
CDR3aa: CASSIAPQAKNIQYF

len: 15
j_gene: TRBJ1-3
v_gene: TRBV7-8
abundance: NA
d_gene: NA
CDR3nt: TGTGCCAGCAGCTTAGTGACTGACTCTGGAAACACCATATATTTT
CDR3aa: CASSLVTDSGNTIYF

len: 13
j_gene: TRBJ2-1
v_gene: TRBV7-8
abundance: NA
d_gene: NA
CDR3nt: TGTGCCAGCAGCCAAGGGGGTCCCAATGAGCAGTTCTTC
CDR3aa: CASSQGGPNEQFF

len: 16
j_gene: TRBJ2-2
v_gene: TRBV19
abundance: NA
d_gene: TRBD2
CDR3nt: TGTGCCAGTAGTATGAGAACAGCCGGGGGGACCGGGGAGCTGTTTTTT
CDR3aa: CASSMRTAGGTGELFF

len: 12
j_gene: TRBJ2-3
v_gene: TRBV12-3/TRBV12-4
abundance: NA
d_gene: NA
CDR3nt: TGTGCCAGCAGTACGTTGCAGGATACGCAGTATTTT
CDR3aa: CASSTLQDTQYF

len: 16
j_gene: TRBJ1-2
v_gene: TRBV19
abundance: NA
d_gene: NA
CDR3nt: TGTGCCAGTAGTATAGGAAACAGGGAGTTAAACTATGGCTACACCTTC
CDR3aa: CASSIGNRELNYGYTF

len: 18
j_gene: TRBJ2-1
v_gene: TRBV7-8
abundance: NA
d_gene: TRBD2
CDR3nt: TGTGCCAGCAGCTTAATCCCCGGACTAGCGGGGGGGAGTTCTGAGCAGTTCTTC
CDR3aa: CASSLIPGLAGGSSEQFF

len: 13
j_gene: TRBJ1-2
v_gene: TRBV19
abundance: NA
d_gene: TRBD1
CDR3nt: TGTGCCAGTAGTGCGACAGGGAAGGATGGCTACACCTTC
CDR3aa: CASSATGKDGYTF

len: 14
j_gene: TRBJ2-3
v_gene: TRBV7-2
abundance: once
d_gene: TRBD1
CDR3nt: TGTGCCAGCAGCCGTGGACAGGGGTTGGATACGCAGTATTTT
CDR3aa: CASSRGQGLDTQYF

len: 16
j_gene: TRBJ1-4
v_gene: TRBV7-9
abundance: NA
d_gene: NA
CDR3nt: TGTGCCAGCAGCACCAGTGGTCGGGGTGCAGCTGAAAAACTGTTTTTT
CDR3aa: CASSTSGRGAAEKLFF

len: 16
j_gene: TRBJ1-1
v_gene: TRBV6-1
abundance: NA
d_gene: NA
CDR3nt: TGTGCCAGCAGTGAAGGCCACAGGGCCCGTTTGGAAATTGCTTTCTTT
CDR3aa: CASSEGHRARLEIAFF

len: 15
j_gene: TRBJ2-5
v_gene: TRBV5-4
abundance: NA
d_gene: TRBD1
CDR3nt: TGTGCCAGCAGCTCGAAGAGGACAGGGATGCAGACCCAGTACTTC
CDR3aa: CASSSKRTGMQTQYF

len: 16
j_gene: TRBJ2-1
v_gene: TRBV5-1
abundance: NA
d_gene: NA
CDR3nt: TGCGCCAGCAGCTTGATCAGGCAGATCTCCTACAATGAGCAGTTCTTC
CDR3aa: CASSLIRQISYNEQFF

len: 16
j_gene: TRBJ2-2
v_gene: TRBV28
abundance: NA
d_gene: NA
CDR3nt: TGTGCCAGCAGTGACTGGACAGCGGCGAACACCGGGGAGCTGTTTTTT
CDR3aa: CASSDWTAANTGELFF

len: 14
j_gene: TRBJ1-1
v_gene: TRBV5-1
abundance: NA
d_gene: NA
CDR3nt: TGCGCCAGCAGCTTTTGGGCAGGGCAAACTGAAGCTTTCTTT
CDR3aa: CASSFWAGQTEAFF

len: 15
j_gene: TRBJ2-1
v_gene: TRBV5-1
abundance: NA
d_gene: TRBD2
CDR3nt: TGCGCCAGCAGTAGCGGGGGAAGCTCCTACAATGAGCAGTTCTTC
CDR3aa: CASSSGGSSYNEQFF

len: 17
j_gene: TRBJ1-2
v_gene: TRBV28
abundance: NA
d_gene: TRBD1
CDR3nt: TGTGCCAGCACCCTCGTCGACAGGGGACCATATGTCTATGGCTACACCTTC
CDR3aa: CASTLVDRGPYVYGYTF

len: 12
j_gene: TRBJ2-7
v_gene: TRBV13
abundance: NA
d_gene: NA
CDR3nt: TGTGCCAGCAGCTTAGACAGGGTTGAGCAGTACTTC
CDR3aa: CASSLDRVEQYF

len: 15
j_gene: TRBJ1-1
v_gene: TRBV18
abundance: NA
d_gene: NA
CDR3nt: TGTGCCAGCTCACGCGGCCGGGGGTCAAACACTGAAGCTTTCTTT
CDR3aa: CASSRGRGSNTEAFF

len: 17
j_gene: TRBJ2-1
v_gene: TRBV18
abundance: NA
d_gene: TRBD2
CDR3nt: TGTGCCAGCTCACCATCCCCGGGACTAGCGGATAACAATGAGCAGTTCTTC
CDR3aa: CASSPSPGLADNNEQFF